This TCR beta chain is from a study of response to subunit inactivated influenza vaccine. Overall study findings and caveats: T cells newly recruited by each seasonal influenza vaccination are few, the authors suggested.

TCRdb re-derived calls from the RT-PCR reads in MiXCR, one entry per CDR3 protein. The table shows roughly 180,000 distinct CDR3 sequences, with 7.5% to 10% occurring only once. At least ten counts were recorded for this clonotype. The antigen remains undetermined. This CDR3 is built from 13 residues. Trimming stripped 10 bases from V and 2 bases from J, with 15 bases between. Germline V gives CDR1 MDHEN, CDR2 SYDVKM. The starting material was non-naive T cells sorted from PBMCs, obtained on the day of vaccination. This rearrangement joins TRBV28 to TRBJ2-7; unclear D gene. This sequence was found in a man between 45 and 60 years old who received an inactivated influenza vaccine. CDR3 nucleotide sequence: TGTGCCATCTCGCCGTCCGGTACCTACGAGCAGTACTTC. Protein: CAISPSGTYEQYF.